This TCR beta chain is drawn from a study of technical replicates of blood from several donors. The CDR3 covers 15 residues. The V and J ends lost 4 bases and 1 base, in that order; junction bases with no gene match: 6. Germline lookup yields CDR1 LNHDA and CDR2 SQIVND (reference sequence). Clones were read by immunoSEQ multiplex PCR, and TCRdb kept only the in-frame ones, dropping some. The data hold about 73,000 clones, with 93% observed a single time. V is TRBV19 and J is TRBJ2-5, with TRBD1 matching 7 bases. The specimen was T cells isolated from PBMCs. The clonotype originates from a human donor in good health. CDR3 nucleotides: TGTGCCAGTAGTACCCTGGGACAGTCCCAAGAGACCCAGTACTTC. Protein sequence: CASSTLGQSQETQYF. The full variable domain, rest sourced from reference TRBV19 and TRBJ2-5, is DGGITQSPKYLFRKEGQNVTLSCEQNLNHDAMYWYRQDPGQGLRLIYYSQIVNDFQKGDIAEGYSVSREKKESFPLTVTSAQKNPTAFYLCASSTLGQSQETQYFGPGTRLLVL.